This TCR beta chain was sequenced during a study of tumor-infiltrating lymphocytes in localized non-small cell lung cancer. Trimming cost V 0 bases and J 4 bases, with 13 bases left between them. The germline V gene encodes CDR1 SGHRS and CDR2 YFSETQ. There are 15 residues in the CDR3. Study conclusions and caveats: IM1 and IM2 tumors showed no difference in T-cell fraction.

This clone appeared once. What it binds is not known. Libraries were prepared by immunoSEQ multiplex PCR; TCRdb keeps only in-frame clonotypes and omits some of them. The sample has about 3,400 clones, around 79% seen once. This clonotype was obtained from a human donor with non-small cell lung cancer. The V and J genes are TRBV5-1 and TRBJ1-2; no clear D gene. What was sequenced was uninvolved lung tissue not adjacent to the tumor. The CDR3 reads CASSLAGGEGYGYTF. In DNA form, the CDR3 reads TGCGCCAGCAGCTTGGCCGGCGGGGAGGGCTATGGCTACACCTTC.